These 9 T cell receptor beta chains share one sample of origin, sequenced in a study of blood T cell repertoires in COVID-19 (dated by TCRdb to 2019 to 2021). Receptors were amplified or captured by the immunoSEQ multiplex PCR assay. The clones in this table, taken by TCRdb from immuneACCESS, are in-frame only. Not every clone is retained; where verified, under half of the shortfall comes from an unresolved V gene, and the cause of the rest is unknown. This sample has 110,000 to 150,000 clones in its table, and approximately 86% of those were observed once. Less than 7% of the sample comes from the top ten. The source material was PBMCs or T cells enriched from blood (not recorded which). Source of these receptors: a woman in her forties who had recovered from COVID-19.

The chain combines TRBV30 with TRBJ1-4; a possible D gene is TRBD1 (5 bases). The CDR3 has 16 amino acids. V was pared by 2 bases and J by 0 bases, with 13 bases between. The germline CDR1 and CDR2 sequences are GTSNPN and SVGIG (reference sequence). In nucleotides, the CDR3 is TGTGCCTGGAGTTCACGGGGGGGTCCAACTAATGAAAAACTGTTTTTT. It yields the protein CAWSSRGGPTNEKLFF.

J is TRBJ1-1 and V is TRBV5-1; D may be TRBD1 (5 bases). Trimming took off 0 bases at V and 5 bases at J, with 14 bases between the two ends. From germline, CDR1 is SGHRS and CDR2 YFSETQ. The CDR3 has 15 amino acids. CDR3 nucleotides: TGCGCCAGCAGCTTGGGACAGTTTGTGGGAACTGAAGCTTTCTTT. Residues: CASSLGQFVGTEAFF.

The chain links TRBV7-9 to TRBJ2-7; a weak D match, TRBD2 (7 bases). The CDR3 length is 15 residues. The V gene lost 0 bases and the J gene lost 0 bases, with 9 bases spanning the gap. Germline lookup yields CDR1 SEHNR and CDR2 FQNEAQ (reference sequence). The CDR3 nucleotides read TGTGCCAGCAGCTTAGCGGGAGGGGGCTCCTACGAGCAGTACTTC. It yields the protein CASSLAGGGSYEQYF.

The rearrangement joins TRBV19 to TRBJ1-5; 8 bases are a match to TRBD1. This CDR3 contains 17 residues. Looked up from germline, CDR1 is LNHDA and CDR2 is SQIVND (reference sequence). V lost 3 bases, J lost 0 bases, and 7 bases stayed unmatched. CDR3 in amino acids: CASSITGGQNSNQPQHF. The CDR3 DNA sequence: TGTGCCAGTAGTATCACAGGGGGGCAGAATAGCAATCAGCCCCAGCATTTT.

The chain joins TRBV3-1 (or the pseudogene TRBV3-2) to TRBJ1-3, with no clear D. Germline-derived CDR1 and CDR2 are LGHDT and YNNKEL (reference sequence). This CDR3 region has 15 residues. V was shortened by 5 bases and J by 0 bases, with 11 bases between the two germline ends. The CDR3 DNA follows: TGTGCCAGCAGCGCGGGGAGGACCTCTGGAAACACCATATATTTT. Its translation: CASSAGRTSGNTIYF.

Of note for this clone: This could be a read error, since a much larger clone is one nucleotide away. The CDR3 loop is CASSLSGNEQYF. The CDR3 coding sequence is TGTGCCAGCAGCTTATCAGGGAACGAGCAGTACTTC. This chain links TRBV11-2 with TRBJ2-7; D may be TRBD1 (5 bases). V lost 2 bases, J lost 5 bases, and 7 bases lay in between. From germline, CDR1 is SGHAT and CDR2 FQNNGV. The CDR3 totals 12 residues.

J is TRBJ2-1 and V is TRBV10-3, with D perhaps TRBD1 (5 bases). Germline CDR1 and CDR2: ENHRY and SYGVKD. V dropped 0 bases and J dropped 6 bases, with 12 bases sitting between them. The CDR3 sequence is 15 residues long. Here the CDR3 DNA reads TGTGCCATCAGTGAGTCGATCGTGGGGCGCAATGAGCAGTTCTTC. Its protein product is CAISESIVGRNEQFF.

The V gene is TRBV27, the J gene TRBJ2-7; 10 nucleotides align to TRBD2. V lost 5 bases to trimming and J lost 2 bases; unmatched junction nucleotides: 6. Per germline, CDR1 MNHEY and CDR2 SMNVEV (reference sequence). This CDR3 comprises 15 residues. The CDR3 loop reads CASSGPGTSAYEQYF. CDR3 sequence (DNA): TGTGCCAGCAGTGGGCCCGGGACTAGCGCCTACGAGCAGTACTTC.

The chain joins TRBV5-4 to TRBJ1-2, with 7 bases identical to TRBD1. The CDR3 is 16 residues long. Looked up from germline, CDR1 is SGHNT and CDR2 is YYREEE (reference sequence). Trimming at V came to 4 bases and at J to 0 bases, leaving 9 bases not matched to a gene. This CDR3 reads CASSPGQGGANYGYTF. The CDR3 DNA reads TGTGCCAGCAGCCCCGGTCAGGGGGGAGCTAACTATGGCTACACCTTC.